What follows are 5 T cell receptor beta chains derived from one specimen sequenced in a study of blood T cells in healthy people across ages. Then a second PCR, running roughly 7 to 11 cycles, was carried out with a sample-barcoded 5' primer and a J-beta primer mix. TCRdb re-called the 5' RACE reads with MiXCR, one entry per CDR3 protein. The sample holds approximately 800,000 distinct CDR3 sequences, 55% to 75% seen once. The sample comprised blood. The receptors derive from a man aged 25 to 45 in good health.

The V and J genes are TRBV27 and TRBJ1-2; possibly TRBD1 for D (5 bases). The CDR3 contains 14 residues. Deletions cut 6 bases from V and 0 bases from J, with 11 bases between. Germline V CDR1 and CDR2: MNHEY, SMNVEV (reference sequence). Here the CDR3 DNA reads TGTGCCAGCAGGACCACAGGTTCTAACTATGGCTACACCTTC. Its translation: CASRTTGSNYGYTF.

This clonotype was seen only a few times. V is TRBV7-9 and J is TRBJ2-7, with D tentatively TRBD2 (6 bases). The germline CDR1 and CDR2 sequences are SEHNR and FQNEAQ (reference sequence). This CDR3 has 16 residues. V lost 0 bases to trimming and J lost 1 base, with 13 bases between them. CDR3 sequence reads: CASSLAWGLRSYEQYF. The CDR3 DNA reads as TGTGCCAGCAGCTTAGCGTGGGGACTCCGGTCCTACGAGCAGTACTTC.

The J gene is TRBJ2-2, the V gene TRBV7-3; 7 positions agree with TRBD1. V shed 4 bases, J shed 6 bases, and the junction held 2 bases outside the gene matches. Germline lookup yields CDR1 SGHTA and CDR2 FQGTGA. The CDR3 covers 13 residues. CDR3 sequence: CASSSTGSGELFF. The CDR3 nucleotides read TGTGCCAGCAGCTCGACAGGGTCCGGGGAGCTGTTTTTT.

This chain connects TRBV10-3 to TRBJ2-1, with D possibly matching TRBD1 (6 bases). CDR3 size: 13 residues. The germline V and J ends were trimmed by 5 bases and 5 bases, with 10 bases remaining between them. Germline V CDR1 and CDR2: ENHRY, SYGVKD. The CDR3 region is CAISPRDNNEQFF. The CDR3 bases are TGTGCCATCAGTCCCCGGGACAACAATGAGCAGTTCTTC.

This clonotype was seen a few times. V gene TRBV12-3 or TRBV12-4 combines with J gene TRBJ1-2; no definite D call. Trimming took 6 bases from V and 6 from J, leaving 8 bases between them. The CDR3 runs 11 residues. As DNA, the CDR3 is TGTGCCAGCAGGGGCCAGGATGGCTACACCTTC. Translation: CASRGQDGYTF.